This T cell receptor (beta chain) was sequenced in a study of T cell clonality in common variable immunodeficiency. Overall study results and limits: Repertoire-complication correlations in CVID were limited by patient heterogeneity. Common variable immunodeficiency TCR beta sequences reportedly had fewer deletions and N-nucleotide insertions.

Germline V gene sequence: CDR1 SSHAT, CDR2 FNYEAQ (reference sequence). This CDR3 has 16 amino acids. Profiling relied on immunoSEQ multiplex PCR, and the TCRdb table lists in-frame clones only, not all of them. This sample carries 25,000 to 30,000 clones and no singletons, and roughly 3% goes to the top ten. About this clone: Its antigen is as yet unknown. One junction end disagrees with the germline gene, perhaps due to a read error. The read stops 3 residues short of the end of the CDR3; the missing end is completed from the germline J gene.

Diagnosis required reduced IgG, IgA and/or IgM with specific antibody deficiency. Patients and controls were mostly of Caucasian heritage. The sample consisted of peripheral blood mononuclear cells. This TCR was sampled from a human donor with common variable immunodeficiency. This chain uses TRBV7-7 with TRBJ1-2; 9 nucleotides agree with TRBD1. CDR3 in amino acids: CASSLVDRGFGYGYTF. CDR3 DNA, as far as it was read: TGTGCTAGCAGCTTAGTGGACAGGGGTTTTGGATATGGC.